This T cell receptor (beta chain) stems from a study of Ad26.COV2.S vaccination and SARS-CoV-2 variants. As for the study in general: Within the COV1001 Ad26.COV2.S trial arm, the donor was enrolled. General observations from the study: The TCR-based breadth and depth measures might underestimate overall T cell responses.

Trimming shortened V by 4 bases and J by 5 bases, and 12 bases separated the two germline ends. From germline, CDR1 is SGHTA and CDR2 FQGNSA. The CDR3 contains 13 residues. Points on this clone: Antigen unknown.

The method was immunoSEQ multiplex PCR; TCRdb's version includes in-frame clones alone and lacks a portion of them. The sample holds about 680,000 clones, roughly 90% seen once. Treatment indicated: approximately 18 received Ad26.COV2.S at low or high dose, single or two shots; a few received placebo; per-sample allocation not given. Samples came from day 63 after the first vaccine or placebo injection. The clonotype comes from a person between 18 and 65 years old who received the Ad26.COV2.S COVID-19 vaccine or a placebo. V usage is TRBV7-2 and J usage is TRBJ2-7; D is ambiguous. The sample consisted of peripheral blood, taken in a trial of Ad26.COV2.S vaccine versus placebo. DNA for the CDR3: TGTGCCAGCAGCTCCTCGACCGTAGACGAGCAGTACTTC. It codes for CASSSSTVDEQYF.